The T cell receptor beta chain described here comes from a study of T cell responses to AZD1222 COVID-19 vaccine. Method: immunoSEQ multiplex PCR; TCRdb's copy keeps in-frame clones and lacks some. The table records roughly 120,000 clones, under 90% of them present only once. Regarding this clone: Its antigen is unidentified.

Germline-derived CDR1 and CDR2 are MNHEY and SVGAGI. CDR3 length equals 14 residues. V lost 0 bases, J lost 5 bases, and 11 bases lay in between. Regarding the study as a whole: Epitopes outside B.1.351 and B.1.1.7 mutated regions reportedly drew nearly half of spike TCRs.

This rearrangement joins TRBV6-5 to TRBJ2-7; D tentatively fits TRBD1 or TRBD2 (6 bases each). Specimen: peripheral blood, collected on day 0 of AZD1222 vaccination. The sequence came from an adult in good health. The CDR3 nucleotides are TGTGCCAGCAGTTACTCTCGGGGGCGGAACGAGCAGTACTTC. This translates into CASSYSRGRNEQYF.